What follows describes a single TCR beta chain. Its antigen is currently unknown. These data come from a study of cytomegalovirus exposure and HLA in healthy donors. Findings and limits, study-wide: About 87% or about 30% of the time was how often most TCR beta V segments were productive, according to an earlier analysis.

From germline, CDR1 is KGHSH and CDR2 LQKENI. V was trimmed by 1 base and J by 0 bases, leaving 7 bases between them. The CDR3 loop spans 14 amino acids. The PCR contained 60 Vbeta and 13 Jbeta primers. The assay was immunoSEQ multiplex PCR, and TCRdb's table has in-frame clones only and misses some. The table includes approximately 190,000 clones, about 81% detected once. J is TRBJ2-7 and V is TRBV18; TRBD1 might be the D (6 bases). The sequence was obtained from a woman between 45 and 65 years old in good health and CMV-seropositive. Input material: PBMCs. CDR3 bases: TGTGCCAGCTCACCACTGACAGGCTCCTACGAGCAGTACTTC. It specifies CASSPLTGSYEQYF.